This TCR beta chain was profiled in a study of spatial heterogeneity in lung cancer. Broader study findings: Compared with follow-up, resection was when ubiquitous expanded tumor TCRs appeared in blood more.

A unique molecular identifier was attached to every TCR cDNA molecule. TCRdb recomputed calls from the 5' RACE reads with MiXCR, one row per CDR3 protein. This table has tens of thousands of distinct CDR3 sequences, approximately 20% appearing once. Regarding time point: sample taken at primary tumor resection. Unsorted tumor, nontumor lung tissue or cryopreserved PBMC supplied the whole RNA. 72 TRACERx patients with early, untreated non-small cell lung cancer donated samples. This clonotype was found a few times. The antigen remains undetermined. This CDR3 comprises 11 residues. V gave up 5 bases and J gave up 4 bases, with 3 bases separating them. Germline-derived CDR1 and CDR2 are SGHVS and FNYEAQ.

The chain uses TRBV7-6 and TRBJ1-3; D remains ambiguous. The receptor was isolated from a male donor with early-stage non-small cell lung cancer. The source was PBMCs, collected at surgery. The CDR3 sequence is CASSGGNTIYF. In DNA, the CDR3 is TGTGCCAGCAGCGGCGGAAACACCATATATTTT.